The clone carrying this T cell receptor beta chain was observed a few times. Antigen: not known. The data stem from a study of T cell repertoires in cytomegalovirus infection. Study overall: CMV epitopes, recently identified HLA-C-restricted and well-studied HLA-B-restricted, were used. Evidence of both CMV infection and a matching HLA type came from public TCR beta signatures. Overall study findings and caveats: CMV-specific TCR beta clonotypes restricted by HLA-C were the ones dominating the ex vivo response. The cumulative frequency of public TCR beta families identified carriers of CMV plus the relevant HLA.

This CDR3 region has 16 residues. Trimming stripped 5 bases from V and 3 bases from J, with 17 bases between. Germline CDR1 is SGHTA and CDR2 is FQGNSA. TCRdb reprocessed the reads via MiXCR and lists one record per CDR3 protein. The sample yields about 360,000 distinct CDR3 sequences, around a third seen once. The chain is built from TRBV7-2 and TRBJ1-3, with a possible D match to TRBD1 (5 bases). The material sequenced was cultured PBMCs, taken from culture after CMV antigen stimulation. This clonotype was obtained from a human donor in good health (CMV status not recorded). Some clones in this sample may be carry-over from other donors' samples. The CDR3 here is CASSLNRGGNGNTIYF. CDR3 sequence (DNA): TGTGCCAGCAGCCTCAATCGTGGGGGGAATGGAAACACCATATATTTT.